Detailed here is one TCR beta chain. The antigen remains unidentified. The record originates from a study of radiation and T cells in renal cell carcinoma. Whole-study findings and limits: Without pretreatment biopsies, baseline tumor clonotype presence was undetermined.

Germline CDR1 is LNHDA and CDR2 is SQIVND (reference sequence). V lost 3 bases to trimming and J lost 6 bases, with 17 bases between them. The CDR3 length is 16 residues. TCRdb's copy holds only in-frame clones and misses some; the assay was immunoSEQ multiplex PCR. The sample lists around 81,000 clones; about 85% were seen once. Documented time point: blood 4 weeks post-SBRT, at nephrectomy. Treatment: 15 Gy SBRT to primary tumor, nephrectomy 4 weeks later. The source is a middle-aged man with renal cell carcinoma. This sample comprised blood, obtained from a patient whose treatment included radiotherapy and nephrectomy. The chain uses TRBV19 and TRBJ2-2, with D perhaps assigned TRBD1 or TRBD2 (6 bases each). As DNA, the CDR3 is TGTGCCAGTAGTATTTATGCACCGGGGGCGGCCGGGGAGCTGTTTTTT. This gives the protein CASSIYAPGAAGELFF.